The source of this TCR beta chain is a study of T cell repertoires in cytomegalovirus infection. Looking at the study overall: It can be stated that public TCR beta signatures indicated CMV infection as well as a matching HLA type.

Comment on this clonotype: Its target is not known.

Whole-study findings and limits: Predominance within the ex vivo response was attributable to HLA-C-restricted CMV-specific TCR beta clonotypes. Summed public TCR beta family frequency identified CMV carriers bearing the relevant HLA.

Germline CDR1 reads MDHEN; CDR2 reads SYDVKM. The CDR3 contains 17 residues. After removal of 7 bases from V and 7 bases from J, the junction contained 15 bases not matched to a gene. TCRdb analysed the reads with MiXCR anew, one entry per CDR3 protein. The sample has about 830,000 distinct CDR3 sequences; approximately 30% are singletons. The rearrangement uses TRBV28 and TRBJ1-4; 10 bases agree with TRBD1. The sequenced sample was cultured CD8+ T cells from PBMCs, obtained from culture after CMV antigen stimulation. The receptor's source is a human donor in good health (CMV status not recorded). Some clones in this sample may be carry-over from other donors' samples. As DNA, the CDR3 is TGTGCCAGCACCATCACCTCCGACAGGGGGCTTCGTGAAAAACTGTTTTTT. Translation gives CASTITSDRGLREKLFF.